A single sample is the source of the 17 T cell receptor beta chains below, sequenced in a study of T cells after yellow fever vaccination. TCRdb independently ran MiXCR on the 5' RACE reads; one entry per CDR3 protein. Among around 340,000 distinct CDR3 sequences listed, around an eighth were seen once. The source material was CD4+ T cells sorted from PBMCs, sampled 15 days after the yellow fever booster vaccination. These receptors were collected from a man younger than 35 who received the YFV17D yellow fever vaccine.

This sequence joins TRBV5-1 and TRBJ2-5, with D possibly TRBD2 on 6 matching bases. Germline CDR1 SGHRS, CDR2 YFSETQ. Trimming cost V 0 bases and J 5 bases, with 20 bases left between them. This CDR3 has 17 residues. CDR3 loop: CASSLVGSGTTGETQYF. CDR3 nucleotide sequence: TGCGCCAGCAGCTTGGTTGGTAGCGGAACCACGGGGGAGACCCAGTACTTC.

The chain has TRBV9 and TRBJ2-1, with 15 positions matching TRBD2. The CDR3 spans 18 residues. Trimming removed 1 base from V and 4 bases from J; junction bases left unmatched: 6. The germline V gene encodes CDR1 SGDLS and CDR2 YYNGEE. CDR3 in amino acids: CASSVLGTSGGTYNEQFF. CDR3 coding DNA: TGTGCCAGCAGCGTATTGGGGACTAGCGGGGGGACTTACAATGAGCAGTTCTTC.

This clonotype was observed many times. An end of the junction does not agree with germline; a read error may underlie this. The chain recombines TRBV7-7 with TRBJ2-1; 9 bases line up with TRBD1. The CDR3 consists of 14 residues. Germline V lookup: CDR1 SSHAT, CDR2 FNYEAQ (reference sequence). CDR3 sequence: CASSPRTGVNEQFF. The CDR3 coding sequence is TGTGCTAGCAGCCCTAGGACAGGGGTGAATGAGCAGTTCTTC.

The genes are TRBV30 and TRBJ1-5; perhaps TRBD1 as D (6 bases). The CDR3 totals 14 residues. V lost 0 bases and J lost 5, with 11 bases in between. Germline-derived CDR1 and CDR2 are GTSNPN and SVGIG (reference sequence). In DNA form, the CDR3 reads TGTGCCTGGAGTGTTGGACAGAGGGATCAGCCCCAGCATTTT. Translation gives CAWSVGQRDQPQHF.

The chain uses TRBV6-1 and TRBJ1-6; no reliable D call. Germline assignment: CDR1 MNHNS and CDR2 SASEGT. The V and J ends lost 2 bases and 8 bases respectively, with 4 bases between them. The CDR3 contains 12 residues. The CDR3 loop is CASSETDSPLHF. CDR3 nucleotide sequence: TGTGCCAGCAGTGAAACAGATTCACCCCTCCACTTT.

V is TRBV12-3 or TRBV12-4 and J is TRBJ1-5; D call uncertain. V shed 4 bases and J shed 3 bases, with 13 bases lying between them. This CDR3 is built from 15 residues. CDR3 sequence: CASSYGFGDNQPQHF. CDR3 DNA sequence: TGTGCCAGCAGTTACGGTTTCGGCGACAATCAGCCCCAGCATTTT.

The CDR3 loop reads CASSSLEDRRLEAFF. CDR3 in DNA: TGTGCCAGCAGCTCGTTGGAAGACAGGCGGCTTGAAGCTTTCTTT. J is TRBJ1-1 and V is TRBV7-8, with D maybe TRBD1 (6 bases). With 4 bases removed from V and 7 bases from J, the gap between germline ends came to 19 bases. This CDR3 contains 15 residues. From germline, CDR1 is SGHVS and CDR2 FQNEAQ.

V is TRBV24-1 and J is TRBJ2-1; D possibly corresponds to TRBD1 (7 bases). Trimming took off 7 bases at V and 8 bases at J, with 20 bases between the two ends. In germline, CDR1 is KGHDR, CDR2 SFDVKD. This CDR3 region has 15 residues. The DNA of the CDR3 is TGTGCCACCAGCGCGGGACAGTGGGGATTGGATGAGCAGTTCTTC. Translating it yields CATSAGQWGLDEQFF.

This clonotype was seen only a few times. The rearrangement joins TRBV2 to TRBJ1-3, with unresolved D. The V and J ends lost 7 bases and 1 base respectively, with 8 bases between them. The CDR3 consists of 13 residues. Per germline, CDR1 SNHLY and CDR2 FYNNEI. The CDR3, as DNA: TGTGCCAGCACTTGGGAATCTGGAAACACCATATATTTT. Its translation: CASTWESGNTIYF.

The rearrangement links TRBV29-1 to TRBJ2-1; 7 nucleotides align to TRBD2. The germline CDR1 and CDR2 sequences are SQVTM and ANQGSEA. J was trimmed by 8 bases and V by 7 bases; bases with no gene match: 2. CDR3 length: 10 residues. CDR3 nucleotides: TGCAGCGGCGGACTAGATGAGCAGTTCTTC. Amino acid sequence: CSGGLDEQFF.

This clonotype was seen a few times. V is TRBV28 and J is TRBJ2-5, with unresolved D. Deletions cut 6 bases from V and 1 base from J, with 6 bases between. The length of the CDR3 is 12 residues. Germline V gene data show CDR1 as MDHEN and CDR2 as SYDVKM. This CDR3 reads CASRLTQETQYF. DNA of the CDR3: TGTGCCAGCAGATTGACCCAAGAGACCCAGTACTTC.

In its sample, this clonotype was seen many times. V usage is TRBV11-3 and J usage is TRBJ2-3; D possibly corresponds to TRBD1 (5 bases). Germline CDR1 reads SGHNT; CDR2 reads YENEEA. This CDR3 is 13 amino acids long. Trimming took off 3 bases at V and 3 bases at J, with 7 bases between the two ends. CDR3 in DNA: TGTGCCAGCAGCTTTCAGGGAACAGATACGCAGTATTTT. Amino acids: CASSFQGTDTQYF. The whole variable domain, remainder taken from reference TRBV11-3 and TRBJ2-3, is EAGVVQSPRYKIIEKKQPVAFWCNPISGHNTLYWYLQNLGQGPELLIRYENEEAVDDSQLPKDRFSAERLKGVDSTLKIQPAELGDSAVYLCASSFQGTDTQYFGPGTRLTVL.

The chain has TRBV5-1 and TRBJ1-1; D perhaps matches TRBD1 (5 bases). This CDR3 contains 14 residues. The germline V gene has CDR1 SGHRS and CDR2 YFSETQ. V lost 2 bases to trimming and J lost 4 bases, with 12 bases between them. CDR3 loop: CASSFGAGVTEAFF. The CDR3 DNA is TGCGCCAGCAGCTTTGGGGCGGGGGTCACTGAAGCTTTCTTT.

This clonotype showed up just a few times. In nucleotides, the CDR3 is TGCGCCAGCAGCCAAGTGCCCTTCCAGGACTGGCACACCTTC. Its translation: CASSQVPFQDWHTF. This chain links TRBV4-1 with TRBJ1-2; no clear D gene. Trimming took 1 base from V and 12 from J, leaving 18 bases between them. Germline CDR1 and CDR2: MGHRA and YSYEKL. This CDR3 has 14 residues.

This clonotype showed up just once. The chain joins TRBV4-1 to TRBJ2-7; 10 bases fit TRBD1. The ends lost 4 bases at V and 6 bases at J; junction bases unmatched: 9. The CDR3 has 15 residues. Germline lookup yields CDR1 MGHRA and CDR2 YSYEKL. The CDR3, as DNA: TGCGCCAGCAGCCCAACCGGGACAGGGGTCGTCGAGCAGTACTTC. Translating gives CASSPTGTGVVEQYF.

The rearrangement links TRBV24-1 to TRBJ1-1; weak D call: TRBD1 (5 bases). This CDR3 comprises 13 residues. V gave up 4 bases and J gave up 6 bases, with 11 bases separating them. The germline gives CDR1 KGHDR, CDR2 SFDVKD. This CDR3 is CATSDRRDSEAFF. The DNA for the CDR3 is TGTGCCACCAGTGACCGCAGGGACTCTGAAGCTTTCTTT.

The table lists this clonotype with many counts. The chain joins TRBV5-5 to TRBJ1-1; D unresolved. V gave up 4 bases and J gave up 3 bases, with 13 bases separating them. There are 14 residues in the CDR3. Germline V gene data show CDR1 as SGHKS and CDR2 as YYEKEE (reference sequence). The CDR3 region is CASSKLSRDTEAFF. The CDR3 DNA sequence: TGTGCCAGCAGCAAACTTTCTAGGGACACTGAAGCTTTCTTT.